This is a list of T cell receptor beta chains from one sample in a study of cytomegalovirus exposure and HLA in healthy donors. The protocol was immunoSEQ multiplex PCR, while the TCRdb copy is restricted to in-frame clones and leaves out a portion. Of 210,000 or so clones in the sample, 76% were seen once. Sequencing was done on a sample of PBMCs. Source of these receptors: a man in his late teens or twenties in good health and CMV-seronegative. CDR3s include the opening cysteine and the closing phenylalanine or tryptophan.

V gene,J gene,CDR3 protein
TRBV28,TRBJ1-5,CASSLPVPYSNQPQHF
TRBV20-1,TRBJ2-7,CSAGTYEQYF
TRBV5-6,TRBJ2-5,CASSAGGIGRETQYF
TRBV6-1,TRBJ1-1,CASTVGGGRLVEAFF
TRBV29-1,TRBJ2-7,CSVRDRAQEHEQYF
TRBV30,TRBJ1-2,CAWSPPGGAYGYTF
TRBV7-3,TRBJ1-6,CASSYGVHNSPLHF
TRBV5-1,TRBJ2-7,CASRLHRQTYEQYF
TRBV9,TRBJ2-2,CASRGSGTGELFF
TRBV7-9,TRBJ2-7,CSSSPKATGSYEQYF
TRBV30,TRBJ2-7,CAWSRTSGAYEQYF
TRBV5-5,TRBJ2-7,CASSESARETYEQYF
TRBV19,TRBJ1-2,CASSVRDRPYGYTF